What follows are 25 T cell receptor beta chains derived from one specimen sequenced in a study of blood T cell repertoires in COVID-19. Using immunoSEQ multiplex PCR, the repertoire was profiled, and TCRdb retains in-frame clones only, with some absent. The sample contains 120,000 to 150,000 clones, approximately 88% of which appear only once. Sequenced: peripheral blood. These receptor sequences come from a woman aged 50 to 60 with acute or convalescent COVID-19.

CDR3 bases: TGTGCCAGCAGCGTAGATATCGGGGAGCTGTTTTTT. Translating gives CASSVDIGELFF. The gene calls are TRBV12-3 or TRBV12-4 and TRBJ2-2; D not resolved. This CDR3 is built from 12 residues. Trimming left V 6 bases short and J 7 bases short, with 9 bases between.

This clone was recorded once. V gene TRBV27 combines with J gene TRBJ1-6, with 9 bases lining up with TRBD1. Trimming at V came to 8 bases and at J to 10 bases, leaving 12 bases not matched to a gene. Germline CDR1 and CDR2: MNHEY and SMNVEV (reference sequence). CDR3 length equals 15 residues. CDR3 bases: TGTGCCAGCTCCTTGGTGGGACAGGGTGACTCACCCCTCCACTTT. Translated, it gives CASSLVGQGDSPLHF.

The J gene is TRBJ1-2, the V gene TRBV6-1; D possibly corresponds to TRBD1 (6 bases). Germline assignment: CDR1 MNHNS and CDR2 SASEGT. The CDR3 has 16 residues. V lost 0 bases and J 6 bases, leaving 17 bases between the germline ends. The CDR3 here is CASSEALDRPWNGYTF. The CDR3 DNA reads as TGTGCCAGCAGTGAAGCGTTAGACAGGCCGTGGAATGGCTACACCTTC.

The chain combines TRBV5-1 with TRBJ2-7; 8 nucleotides align to TRBD1. This CDR3 is built from 14 residues. V lost 4 bases to trimming and J lost 5 bases; unmatched junction nucleotides: 8. Germline-derived CDR1 and CDR2 are SGHRS and YFSETQ. CDR3: CASSQQGAADEQYF. The CDR3 nucleotides read TGCGCCAGCAGCCAGCAGGGGGCGGCCGACGAGCAGTACTTC. Using reference TRBV5-1 and TRBJ2-7 for the parts outside the CDR3, the full variable domain is KAGVTQTPRYLIKTRGQQVTLSCSPISGHRSVSWYQQTPGQGLQFLFEYFSETQRNKGNFPGRFSGRQFSNSRSEMNVSTLELGDSALYLCASSQQGAADEQYFGPGTRLTVT.

The chain links TRBV9 to TRBJ1-1; TRBD1 is a possible D gene (5 bases). The germline V gene has CDR1 SGDLS and CDR2 YYNGEE. The CDR3 has 15 residues. V lost 0 bases and J 2 bases, leaving 11 bases between the germline ends. The CDR3: CASSVDPGHNTEAFF. Written as DNA, the CDR3 is TGTGCCAGCAGCGTAGACCCAGGACACAACACTGAAGCTTTCTTT.

The chain employs TRBV5-1 and TRBJ2-1; the D gene is possibly TRBD1 (5 bases). Germline V CDR1 and CDR2: SGHRS, YFSETQ. The CDR3 covers 16 residues. V was cut by 0 bases and J by 5 bases, with 15 bases left in between. CDR3: CASSLEAKGSHNEQFF. DNA for the CDR3: TGCGCCAGCAGCTTGGAGGCTAAGGGGTCCCACAATGAGCAGTTCTTC.

This chain connects TRBV10-3 to TRBJ2-7; D is possibly TRBD2 (5 bases). Germline CDR1 and CDR2: ENHRY and SYGVKD. The CDR3 covers 13 residues. V gave up 3 bases and J gave up 2 bases, with 8 bases separating them. The CDR3 loop is CAISDTRTYEQYF. CDR3 bases: TGTGCCATCAGTGATACTAGAACCTACGAGCAGTACTTC.

The V call is TRBV11-2, the J call TRBJ1-3, with 9 bases fitting TRBD1. V was clipped by 5 bases and J by 3 bases; unmatched bases: 11. Germline V gene data show CDR1 as SGHAT and CDR2 as FQNNGV. CDR3 size: 17 residues. The CDR3 DNA follows: TGTGCCAGCAGCCCCCGCGGGGGACAGGGAAGTGGAAACACCATATATTTT. Encoded protein: CASSPRGGQGSGNTIYF.

The rearrangement links TRBV25-1 to TRBJ1-1, with D possibly being TRBD1 (6 bases). Trimming stripped 6 bases from V and 3 bases from J, with 14 bases between. CDR3 length equals 14 residues. CDR1 MGHDK and CDR2 SYGVNS come from the germline V gene. The CDR3 loop reads CASRVRGGYTEAFF. Here the CDR3 DNA reads TGTGCCAGCAGGGTGAGAGGGGGTTACACTGAAGCTTTCTTT.

V gene TRBV28 combines with J gene TRBJ1-4, with TRBD1 matching 7 bases. This CDR3 comprises 14 residues. The germline V gene encodes CDR1 MDHEN and CDR2 SYDVKM. V was clipped by 5 bases and J by 7 bases; unmatched bases: 7. In DNA form, the CDR3 reads TGTGCCAGCAGTCCGACAGGGTGGAGTGAAAAACTGTTTTTT. Amino acid sequence: CASSPTGWSEKLFF.

The chain links TRBV11-2 to TRBJ1-2, with D possibly matching TRBD1 (5 bases). This CDR3 spans 15 amino acids. Germline values: CDR1 SGHAT, CDR2 FQNNGV. V lost 0 bases, J lost 7 bases, and 15 bases lay in between. The DNA of the CDR3 is TGTGCCAGCAGCTTAGATCGCGGGGGACCCTCTGGCTACACCTTC. Protein sequence: CASSLDRGGPSGYTF.

V gene TRBV29-1 combines with J gene TRBJ2-6, with D unresolved. Germline-derived CDR1 and CDR2 are SQVTM and ANQGSEA. There are 17 residues in the CDR3. V was cut by 4 bases and J by 0 bases, with 16 bases left in between. The CDR3 coding sequence is TGCAGCGTTGTTATGAACAGTTTAGTCTCTGGGGCCAACGTCCTGACTTTC. Residues: CSVVMNSLVSGANVLTF.

The chain employs TRBV27 and TRBJ2-1; D call uncertain. V lost 1 base to trimming and J lost 6 bases, with 7 bases between them. Per the germline V gene, CDR1 is MNHEY and CDR2 is SMNVEV (reference sequence). The CDR3 spans 13 residues. CDR3 bases: TGTGCCAGCAGTTTATGGTCACTCAATGAGCAGTTCTTC. The encoded protein is CASSLWSLNEQFF.

The gene calls are TRBV5-4 and TRBJ1-2; no clear D. The germline gives CDR1 SGHNT, CDR2 YYREEE (reference sequence). CDR3 size: 15 residues. V was clipped by 0 bases and J by 3 bases, with 12 bases between them. The CDR3 DNA reads TGTGCCAGCAGCTTGGCGTGGCAGAGGGACTATGGCTACACCTTC. It encodes CASSLAWQRDYGYTF.

This clone was seen just once. In DNA, the CDR3 is TGTGCCAGCAGCCCGGGAACCGCATACAATGAGCAGTTCTTC. It translates to CASSPGTAYNEQFF. V is TRBV6-5 and J is TRBJ2-1; D may be TRBD2 (5 bases). Germline-derived CDR1 and CDR2 are MNHEY and SVGAGI. The V gene lost 6 bases and the J gene lost 4 bases, with 13 bases spanning the gap. CDR3 length: 14 residues.

This clone was seen just once. The chain employs TRBV6-1 and TRBJ2-1; D may be TRBD1 (5 bases). The ends were cut back, 1 base at V and 4 bases at J, with 5 bases in the middle. CDR3 length: 13 residues. Germline CDR1 reads MNHNS; CDR2 reads SASEGT. CDR3 loop: CASSEGQYNEQFF. As DNA, the CDR3 is TGTGCCAGCAGTGAAGGACAGTACAATGAGCAGTTCTTC.

CDR3 region: CAISEEGQGIYEQYF. The CDR3 coding sequence is TGTGCCATCAGTGAAGAGGGACAGGGAATCTACGAGCAGTACTTC. The rearrangement joins TRBV10-3 to TRBJ2-7; TRBD1 aligns across 9 bases. The J segment lost 3 bases and the V segment lost 3 bases, leaving 6 bases of the junction unmatched. CDR3 length equals 15 residues. CDR1 and CDR2 (germline): ENHRY, SYGVKD.

CDR3 in amino acids: CATQGQGDSPLHF. The DNA for the CDR3 is TGTGCCACCCAAGGGCAGGGCGATTCACCCCTCCACTTT. The chain is built from TRBV11-1 and TRBJ1-6; a possible D gene is TRBD1 (5 bases). The V and J ends lost 10 bases and 8 bases respectively, with 15 bases between them. The CDR3 is 13 residues long. Germline V gives CDR1 SGHAT, CDR2 FQDESV (reference sequence).

V is TRBV11-2 and J is TRBJ1-3; D might be TRBD1 (5 bases). Germline assignment: CDR1 SGHAT and CDR2 FQNNGV. Trimming removed 1 base from V and 0 bases from J, with 7 bases in between. The CDR3 runs 15 residues. The DNA of the CDR3 is TGTGCCAGCAGCTTAGGACAGTTCTCTGGAAACACCATATATTTT. Its translation: CASSLGQFSGNTIYF.

This clone was seen once. This chain connects TRBV7-3 to TRBJ1-6; D gene uncertain. Germline assignment: CDR1 SGHTA and CDR2 FQGTGA. V dropped 2 bases and J dropped 7 bases, with 6 bases sitting between them. CDR3 size: 13 residues. For the CDR3, the DNA is TGTGCCAGCAGCTTAGGGCCAAATTCACCCCTCCACTTT. Protein: CASSLGPNSPLHF.

The rearrangement joins TRBV15 to TRBJ1-1; D remains ambiguous. V lost 1 base, J lost 3 bases, and 6 bases lay in between. The CDR3 contains 13 residues. Germline V gene sequence: CDR1 LNHNV, CDR2 YYDKDF (reference sequence). The CDR3 protein is CATSRVPDTEAFF. In nucleotides, the CDR3 is TGTGCCACCAGCAGAGTTCCGGACACTGAAGCTTTCTTT.

The chain combines TRBV19 with TRBJ2-2; 7 bases are shared with TRBD1. CDR1 and CDR2 from the germline V gene are LNHDA and SQIVND (reference sequence). This CDR3 is 19 amino acids long. Trimming at V came to 3 bases and at J to 0 bases, leaving 13 bases not matched to a gene. This CDR3 reads CASSIGSVVGQANTGELFF. The CDR3 DNA is TGTGCCAGTAGTATTGGGAGTGTCGTAGGACAGGCGAACACCGGGGAGCTGTTTTTT. The full variable domain, completed using reference TRBV19 and TRBJ2-2, is DGGITQSPKYLFRKEGQNVTLSCEQNLNHDAMYWYRQDPGQGLRLIYYSQIVNDFQKGDIAEGYSVSREKKESFPLTVTSAQKNPTAFYLCASSIGSVVGQANTGELFFGEGSRLTVL.

The chain recombines TRBV24-1 with TRBJ1-1; 7 nucleotides line up with TRBD1. Per the germline V gene, CDR1 is KGHDR and CDR2 is SFDVKD. With 3 bases clipped from V and 1 base from J, the junction kept 13 bases outside the gene matches. This CDR3 region has 18 residues. This CDR3 reads CATSDPNPTGIRNTEAFF. DNA of the CDR3: TGTGCCACCAGTGATCCCAACCCGACAGGGATCAGGAACACTGAAGCTTTCTTT.

V is TRBV6-5 and J is TRBJ2-3, with 7 bases aligning to TRBD2. J was trimmed by 1 base and V by 0 bases; bases with no gene match: 4. Looked up from germline, CDR1 is MNHEY and CDR2 is SVGAGI. The CDR3 spans 16 residues. CDR3 amino acids: CASSYSGTTGTDTQYF. The CDR3, as DNA: TGTGCCAGCAGTTACTCGGGGACTACAGGCACAGATACGCAGTATTTT.

The chain has TRBV9 and TRBJ2-7, with TRBD1 matching over 9 bases. V lost 3 bases to trimming and J lost 2 bases; unmatched junction nucleotides: 3. This CDR3 has 14 amino acids. CDR1 SGDLS and CDR2 YYNGEE come from the germline V gene. CDR3 nucleotide sequence: TGTGCCAGCAGCGGGGGACAGGGCCCCTACGAGCAGTACTTC. This sequence encodes CASSGGQGPYEQYF.